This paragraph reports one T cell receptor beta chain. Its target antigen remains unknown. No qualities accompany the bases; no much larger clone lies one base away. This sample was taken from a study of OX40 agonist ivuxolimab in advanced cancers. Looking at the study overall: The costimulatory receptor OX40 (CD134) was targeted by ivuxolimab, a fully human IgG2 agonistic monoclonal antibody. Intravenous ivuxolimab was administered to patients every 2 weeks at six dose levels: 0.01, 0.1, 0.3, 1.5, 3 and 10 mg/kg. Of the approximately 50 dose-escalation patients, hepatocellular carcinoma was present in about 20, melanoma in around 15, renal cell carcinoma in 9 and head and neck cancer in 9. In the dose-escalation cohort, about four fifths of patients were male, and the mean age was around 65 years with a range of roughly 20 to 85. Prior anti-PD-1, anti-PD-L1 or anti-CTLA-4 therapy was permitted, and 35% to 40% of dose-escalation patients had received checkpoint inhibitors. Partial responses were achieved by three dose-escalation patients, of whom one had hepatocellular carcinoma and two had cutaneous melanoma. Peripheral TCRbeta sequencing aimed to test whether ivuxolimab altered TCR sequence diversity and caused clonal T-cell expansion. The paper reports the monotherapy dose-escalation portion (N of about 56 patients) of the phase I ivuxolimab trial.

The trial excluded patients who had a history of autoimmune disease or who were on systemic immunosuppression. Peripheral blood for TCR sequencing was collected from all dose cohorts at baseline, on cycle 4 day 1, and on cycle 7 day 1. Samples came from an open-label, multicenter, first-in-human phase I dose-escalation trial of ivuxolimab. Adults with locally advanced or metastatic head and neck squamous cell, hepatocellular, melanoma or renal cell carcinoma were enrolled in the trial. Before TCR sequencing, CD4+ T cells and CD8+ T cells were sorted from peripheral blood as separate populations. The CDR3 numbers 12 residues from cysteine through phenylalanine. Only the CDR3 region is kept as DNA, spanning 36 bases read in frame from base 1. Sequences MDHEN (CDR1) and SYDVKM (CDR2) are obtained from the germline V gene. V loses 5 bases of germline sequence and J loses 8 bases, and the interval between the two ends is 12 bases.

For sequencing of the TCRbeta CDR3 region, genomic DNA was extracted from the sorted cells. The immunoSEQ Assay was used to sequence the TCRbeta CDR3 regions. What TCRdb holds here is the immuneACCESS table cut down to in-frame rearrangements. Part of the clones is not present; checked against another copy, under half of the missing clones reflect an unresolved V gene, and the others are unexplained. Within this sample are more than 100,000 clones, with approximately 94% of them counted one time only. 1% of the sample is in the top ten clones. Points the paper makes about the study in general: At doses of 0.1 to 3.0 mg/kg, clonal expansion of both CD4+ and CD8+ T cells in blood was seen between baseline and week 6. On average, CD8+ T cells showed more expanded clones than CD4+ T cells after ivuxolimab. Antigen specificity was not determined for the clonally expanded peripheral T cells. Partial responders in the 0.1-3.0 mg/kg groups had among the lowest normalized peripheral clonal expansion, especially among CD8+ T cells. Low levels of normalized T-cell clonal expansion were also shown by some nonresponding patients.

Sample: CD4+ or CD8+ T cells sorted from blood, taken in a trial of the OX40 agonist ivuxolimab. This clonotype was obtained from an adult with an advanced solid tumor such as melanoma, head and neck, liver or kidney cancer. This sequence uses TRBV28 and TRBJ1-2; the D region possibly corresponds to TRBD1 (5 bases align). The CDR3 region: CASSRGVWGYTF. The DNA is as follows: TGTGCCAGCAGTCGAGGGGTTTGGGGCTACACCTTC.